This T cell receptor (beta chain) was recorded in a study of prognosis after radiotherapy for stage I lung cancer. The germline gives CDR1 SGHDN, CDR2 FVKESK. The CDR3 sequence is 13 residues long. This clonotype was counted a single time. This may arise from a read error, as a much more abundant clone is one base away. Multiplex PCR, run in two rounds, amplified TCR beta CDR3 from genomic DNA. During first-round PCR, primers specific to each TRBV and TRBJ gene were used. TCRdb passed the multiplex PCR reads through MiXCR, listing each CDR3 protein once. The sample includes 25,000 to 35,000 distinct CDR3 sequences, 40% to 60% of them seen just once.

The sequenced sample was PBMCs, obtained before or after stereotactic body radiation therapy (not recorded which). The rearrangement links TRBV14 to TRBJ2-7; D not resolved. The clonotype originates from a donor aged 50 or older with non-small cell lung cancer. CDR3 nucleotides: TGTGTCAGCAGCCTTAGGCGTGCCTACGAGCAGTACTTC. It encodes CVSSLRRAYEQYF.